The clone carrying this T cell receptor beta chain occurred many times. Its antigen is not identified. Trimming shortened V by 8 bases and J by 1 base, and 14 bases separated the two germline ends. The CDR3 totals 14 residues. CDR1 is LNHDA, CDR2 SQIVND, per germline (reference sequence). This sample is drawn from a study of prognosis after radiotherapy for stage I lung cancer. Study in general: There were more than eleven patients with newly diagnosed primary stage I lung tumors and a handful of patients with oligometastatic NSCLC after surgical resection of the primary tumor. With some 13 men and roughly six women, the cohort's median age was around 74 years, range about 50–84. Study results and caveats: In the expanded TCR clones, tumor specificity was not determined.

None of the patients had undergone chemotherapy or radiotherapy beforehand or had any other malignancy, and each showed node-negative status on CT and PET/CT. Amplification of TCR beta CDR3 from genomic DNA used two-round multiplex PCR. It was primers specific to each TRBV and TRBJ gene that first-round PCR used. TCRdb analysed the multiplex PCR reads with MiXCR anew, one entry per CDR3 protein. The sample includes under 20,000 distinct CDR3 sequences, around 47% of them seen just once. The chain combines TRBV19 with TRBJ1-1; a weak D match, TRBD1 (6 bases). This receptor was identified in a donor over 45 with non-small cell lung cancer. The material sequenced was PBMCs, taken before or after stereotactic body radiation therapy (not recorded which). CDR3 residues: CASGSGAENTEAFF. CDR3 sequence (DNA): TGTGCCAGTGGATCGGGGGCCGAGAACACTGAAGCTTTCTTT.